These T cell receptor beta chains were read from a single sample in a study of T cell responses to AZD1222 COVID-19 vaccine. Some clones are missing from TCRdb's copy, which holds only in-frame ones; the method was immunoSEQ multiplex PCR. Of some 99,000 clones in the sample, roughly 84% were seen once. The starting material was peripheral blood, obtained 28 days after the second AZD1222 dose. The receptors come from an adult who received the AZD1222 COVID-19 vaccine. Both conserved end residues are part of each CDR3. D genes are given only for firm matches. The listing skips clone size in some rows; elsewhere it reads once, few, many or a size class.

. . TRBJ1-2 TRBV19 CASSTTDYGYTF TGTGCCAGTAGTACGACAGACTATGGCTACACCTTC
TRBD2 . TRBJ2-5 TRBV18 CASSPRSGRIQETQYF TGTGCCAGCTCACCACGAAGCGGGAGGATACAAGAGACCCAGTACTTC
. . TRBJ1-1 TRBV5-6 CASSLARGDTEAFF TGTGCCAGCAGCTTGGCTCGGGGCGACACTGAAGCTTTCTTT
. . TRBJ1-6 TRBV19 CASSNDRDNSPLHF TGTGCCAGTAGTAATGACAGAGATAATTCACCCCTCCACTTT
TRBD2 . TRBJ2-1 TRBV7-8 CASSRTGTSGEGEQFF TGTGCCAGCAGCCGTACAGGGACTAGCGGGGAGGGTGAGCAGTTCTTC
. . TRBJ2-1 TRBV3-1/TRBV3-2 CASSQGGTPYGEQFF TGTGCCAGCAGCCAAGGGGGGACACCCTACGGTGAGCAGTTCTTC
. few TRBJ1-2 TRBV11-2 CASSLDRGGANYGYTF TGTGCCAGCAGCTTAGATAGGGGCGGAGCTAACTATGGCTACACCTTC
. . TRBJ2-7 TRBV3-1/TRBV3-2 CASSQTGTASYEQYF TGTGCCAGCAGCCAGACCGGGACGGCCTCCTACGAGCAGTACTTC
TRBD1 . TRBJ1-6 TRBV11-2 CASSPTGVNSPLHF TGTGCCAGCAGCCCCACAGGGGTAAATTCACCCCTCCACTTT
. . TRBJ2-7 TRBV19 CASSPALNKDAYEQYF TGTGCCAGTAGTCCAGCGCTAAACAAGGACGCCTACGAGCAGTACTTC
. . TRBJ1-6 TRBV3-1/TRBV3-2 CASSQVSSSPLHF TGTGCCAGCAGCCAAGTATCGAGTTCACCCCTCCACTTT
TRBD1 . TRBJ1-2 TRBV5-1 CASSLALGGQDYGYTF TGCGCCAGCAGCTTGGCCCTAGGGGGCCAGGACTATGGCTACACCTTC
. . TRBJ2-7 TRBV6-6 CASSYASYEQYF TGTGCCAGCAGTTACGCTAGTTACGAGCAGTACTTC
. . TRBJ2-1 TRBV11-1 CASRPSGSPYNEQFF TGTGCCAGCCGACCCTCCGGGTCCCCCTACAATGAGCAGTTCTTC
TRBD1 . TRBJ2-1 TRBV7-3 CASSSETGNFHEQFF TGTGCCAGCAGCTCAGAGACAGGGAACTTCCATGAGCAGTTCTTC